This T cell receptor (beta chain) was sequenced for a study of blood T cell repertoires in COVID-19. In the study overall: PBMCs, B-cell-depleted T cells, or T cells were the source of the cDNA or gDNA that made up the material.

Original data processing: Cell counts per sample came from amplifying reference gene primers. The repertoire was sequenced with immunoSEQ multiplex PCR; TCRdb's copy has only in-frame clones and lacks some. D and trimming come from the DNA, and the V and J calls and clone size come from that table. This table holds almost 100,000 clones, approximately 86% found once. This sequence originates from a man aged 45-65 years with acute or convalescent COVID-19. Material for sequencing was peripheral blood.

The CDR3: CASSYSGQINTEAFF. In DNA, the CDR3 is TGTGCCAGCAGTTACTCGGGGCAGATCAACACTGAAGCTTTCTTT. The chain uses TRBV6-5 and TRBJ1-1, with a possible D match to TRBD1 (5 bases). The CDR3 covers 15 residues. The germline CDR1 and CDR2 sequences are MNHEY and SVGAGI. The V gene lost 0 bases and the J gene lost 2 bases, with 10 bases spanning the gap.